Sequencing of this T cell receptor beta chain was carried out in a study of T cell responses to AZD1222 COVID-19 vaccine. Overall study findings and caveats: The donor cohort was predominantly white British with a female majority, and clonal diversity may have been underestimated. Compared with day 0, the breadth and depth of the Spike-specific TCR repertoire rose significantly after two doses of AZD1222. Spike-spanning, vaccine-associated CD4 TCRs were dominant at 160-218 and 743-854.

The protocol was immunoSEQ multiplex PCR, while the TCRdb copy is restricted to in-frame clones and leaves out a portion. The sample lists fewer than 150,000 clones; nearly 90% were seen once. Germline CDR1 and CDR2: MNHNS and SASEGT. Trimming took 1 base from V and 4 from J; bases not matched to a gene: 0. There are 16 residues in the CDR3. As concerns this clone: Its antigen is as yet unknown.

Here the sequenced sample was peripheral blood, taken 28 days after the second AZD1222 dose. V gene TRBV6-1 combines with J gene TRBJ2-2; TRBD2 matches 13 bases. The receptor's source is an adult who received the AZD1222 COVID-19 vaccine. For the CDR3, the DNA is TGTGCCAGCAGTGAAGGACTAGCGGGAGGCACCGGGGAGCTGTTTTTT. This gives the protein CASSEGLAGGTGELFF.